The 10 T cell receptor beta chains below all came from one sample that was sequenced in a study of cytotoxic CD8 clonotypes in ibrutinib-treated CLL. Assay: immunoSEQ multiplex PCR; the TCRdb copy retains only in-frame clones and omits some. The table lists a few hundred thousand clones, under 70% of them singletons. The material was PBMCs, obtained after 36 months of ibrutinib treatment. These receptors were taken from a human donor with chronic lymphocytic leukemia.

The chain carries TRBV2 and TRBJ1-5; no reliable D call. V lost 0 bases to trimming and J lost 1 base, with 7 bases between them. Germline CDR1 SNHLY, CDR2 FYNNEI. This CDR3 is built from 15 residues. The CDR3 region has the DNA TGTGCCAGCAGTGAAGCGGGGAGGAGCAATCAGCCCCAGCATTTT. Translating it yields CASSEAGRSNQPQHF. Complete variable domain (other parts from reference TRBV2 and TRBJ1-5): EPEVTQTPSHQVTQMGQEVILRCVPISNHLYFYWYRQILGQKVEFLVSFYNNEISEKSEIFDDQFSVERPDGSNFTLKIRSTKLEDSAMYFCASSEAGRSNQPQHFGDGTRLSIL.

This rearrangement joins TRBV14 to TRBJ1-2; 9 positions agree with TRBD1. Germline V CDR1 and CDR2: SGHDN, FVKESK. This CDR3 is 15 amino acids long. V shed 9 bases and J 2 bases; nucleotides not matched to a gene: 10. CDR3 in DNA: TGTGCCAGGGGTACACAGGGGGCGCGGAACTATGGCTACACCTTC. Encoded protein: CARGTQGARNYGYTF.

This clone was seen only a few times. J is TRBJ1-3 and V is TRBV9; perhaps TRBD1 as D (6 bases). Trimming cost V 0 bases and J 0 bases, with 10 bases left between them. Germline V gene sequence: CDR1 SGDLS, CDR2 YYNGEE. The CDR3 consists of 16 residues. CDR3 nucleotide sequence: TGTGCCAGCAGCGTAGGGCAGGGGCTCTCTGGAAACACCATATATTTT. Translating it yields CASSVGQGLSGNTIYF. Full variable domain (missing parts from reference TRBV9 and TRBJ1-3): DSGVTQTPKHLITATGQRVTLRCSPRSGDLSVYWYQQSLDQGLQFLIQYYNGEERAKGNILERFSAQQFPDLHSELNLSSLELGDSALYFCASSVGQGLSGNTIYFGEGSWLTVV.

This chain connects TRBV7-9 to TRBJ2-2; D might be TRBD1 or TRBD2, each matching 5 bases. V was clipped by 0 bases and J by 8 bases, with 16 bases between them. Per germline, CDR1 SEHNR and CDR2 FQNEAQ (reference sequence). This CDR3 comprises 16 residues. CDR3 sequence (DNA): TGTGCCAGCAGCTTAGCACTAGGGGTATCGTCTGGGGAGCTGTTTTTT. This codes for CASSLALGVSSGELFF.

The chain recombines TRBV29-1 with TRBJ2-7; 7 nucleotides agree with TRBD1. The V gene end was trimmed by 8 bases and the J gene end by 7 bases; junction bases not matched to a gene: 14. Germline-derived CDR1 and CDR2 are SQVTM and ANQGSEA. The CDR3 contains 13 residues. The CDR3 DNA is TGCAGCTGCCGGGACAGACTTCTGGGGGAGCAGTACTTC. This encodes CSCRDRLLGEQYF.

The rearrangement joins TRBV10-1 to TRBJ1-1; maybe TRBD1 (5 bases). The CDR3 extends over 12 amino acids. V was trimmed by 9 bases and J by 5 bases, leaving 13 bases between them. CDR1 is WNHNN, CDR2 SYGVQD, per germline (reference sequence). The CDR3 spells CASMGVRTEAFF. DNA of the CDR3: TGCGCCAGTATGGGGGTCAGGACTGAAGCTTTCTTT.

The chain combines TRBV2 with TRBJ1-3; D perhaps matches TRBD1 (6 bases). The V end was cut by 7 bases, the J end by 0 bases, with 13 bases between. The germline V gene has CDR1 SNHLY and CDR2 FYNNEI. The CDR3 contains 15 residues. CDR3 loop: CASIGQTFSGNTIYF. In nucleotides, the CDR3 is TGTGCCAGCATTGGACAGACTTTCTCTGGAAACACCATATATTTT.

This chain uses TRBV27 with TRBJ2-5; 8 bases fit TRBD2. CDR1 is MNHEY, CDR2 SMNVEV, per germline (reference sequence). J was trimmed by 5 bases and V by 0 bases; bases with no gene match: 14. CDR3 size: 18 residues. The CDR3 region is CASSLSGSGTRYSETQYF. DNA of the CDR3: TGTGCCAGCAGTTTATCAGGATCCGGGACTAGGTATTCGGAGACCCAGTACTTC.

This rearrangement joins TRBV5-1 to TRBJ2-1; 10 nucleotides match TRBD1. The CDR3 sequence is 16 residues long. CDR1 SGHRS and CDR2 YFSETQ come from the germline V gene. Trimming removed 3 bases from V and 8 bases from J; junction bases left unmatched: 11. The CDR3 DNA is TGCGCCAGCAGCTCTATCCGGGACAGGGGTGGGCATGAGCAGTTCTTC. Translated, it gives CASSSIRDRGGHEQFF.

The rearrangement joins TRBV27 to TRBJ1-4, with D unclear. The CDR3 runs to 15 residues. V shed 7 bases and J shed 0 bases, with 12 bases lying between them. CDR1 and CDR2 from the germline V gene are MNHEY and SMNVEV (reference sequence). The CDR3 protein is CASKRKYATNEKLFF. The CDR3 DNA is TGTGCCAGCAAGAGGAAGTACGCAACTAATGAAAAACTGTTTTTT.